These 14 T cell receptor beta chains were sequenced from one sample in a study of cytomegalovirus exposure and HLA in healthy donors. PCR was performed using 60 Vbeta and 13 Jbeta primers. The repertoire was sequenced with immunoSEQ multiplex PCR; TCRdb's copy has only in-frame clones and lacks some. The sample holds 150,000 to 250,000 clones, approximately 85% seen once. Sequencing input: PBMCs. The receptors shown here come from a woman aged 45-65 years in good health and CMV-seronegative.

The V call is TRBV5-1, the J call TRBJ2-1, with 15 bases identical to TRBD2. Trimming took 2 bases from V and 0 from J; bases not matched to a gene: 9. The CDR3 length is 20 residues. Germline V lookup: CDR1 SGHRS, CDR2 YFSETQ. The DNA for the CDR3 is TGCGCCAGCAGCTTTATGGTGGGACTAGCGGGAGGAAGCTCCTACAATGAGCAGTTCTTC. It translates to CASSFMVGLAGGSSYNEQFF. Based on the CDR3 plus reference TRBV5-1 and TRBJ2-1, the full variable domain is KAGVTQTPRYLIKTRGQQVTLSCSPISGHRSVSWYQQTPGQGLQFLFEYFSETQRNKGNFPGRFSGRQFSNSRSEMNVSTLELGDSALYLCASSFMVGLAGGSSYNEQFFGPGTRLTVL.

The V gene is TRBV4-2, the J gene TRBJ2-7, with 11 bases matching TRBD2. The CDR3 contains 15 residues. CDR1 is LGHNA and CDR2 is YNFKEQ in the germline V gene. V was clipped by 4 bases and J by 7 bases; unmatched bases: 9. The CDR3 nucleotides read TGTGCCAGCAGCCCCCGACTAGCGGGACCCCTGGAGCAGTACTTC. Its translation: CASSPRLAGPLEQYF.

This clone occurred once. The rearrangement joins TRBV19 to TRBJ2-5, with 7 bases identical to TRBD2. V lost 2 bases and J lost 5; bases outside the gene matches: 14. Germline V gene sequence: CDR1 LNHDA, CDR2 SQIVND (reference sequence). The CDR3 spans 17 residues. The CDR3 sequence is CASSIRRAGVRAETQYF. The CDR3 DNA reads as TGTGCCAGTAGTATACGGAGGGCGGGAGTACGAGCGGAGACCCAGTACTTC.

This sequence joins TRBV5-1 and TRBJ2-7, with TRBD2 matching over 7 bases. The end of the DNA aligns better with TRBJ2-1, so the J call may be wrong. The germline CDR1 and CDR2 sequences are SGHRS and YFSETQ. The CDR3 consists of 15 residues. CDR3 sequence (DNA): TGCGCCAGCAGCTCGGGCGGGAGTAACCCCAATGAGCAGTTCTTC. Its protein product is CASSSGGSNPNEQFF.

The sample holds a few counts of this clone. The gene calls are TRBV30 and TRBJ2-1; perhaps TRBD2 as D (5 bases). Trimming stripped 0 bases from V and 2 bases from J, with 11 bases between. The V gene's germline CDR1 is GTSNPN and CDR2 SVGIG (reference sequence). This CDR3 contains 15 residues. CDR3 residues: CAWSVLGVTYNEQFF. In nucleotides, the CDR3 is TGTGCCTGGAGTGTACTAGGAGTCACCTACAATGAGCAGTTCTTC.

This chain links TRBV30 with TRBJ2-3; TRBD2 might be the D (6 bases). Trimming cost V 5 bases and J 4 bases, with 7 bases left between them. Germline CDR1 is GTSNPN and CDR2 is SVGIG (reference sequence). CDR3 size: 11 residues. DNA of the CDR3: TGTGCCTGGGCGGGATCAGATACGCAGTATTTT. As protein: CAWAGSDTQYF.

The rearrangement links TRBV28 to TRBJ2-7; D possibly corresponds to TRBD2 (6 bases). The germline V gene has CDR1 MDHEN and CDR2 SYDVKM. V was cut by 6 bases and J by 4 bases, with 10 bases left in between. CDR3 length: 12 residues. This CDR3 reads CASRAGSYEQYF. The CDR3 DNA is TGTGCCAGCAGGGCGGGGTCATACGAGCAGTACTTC.

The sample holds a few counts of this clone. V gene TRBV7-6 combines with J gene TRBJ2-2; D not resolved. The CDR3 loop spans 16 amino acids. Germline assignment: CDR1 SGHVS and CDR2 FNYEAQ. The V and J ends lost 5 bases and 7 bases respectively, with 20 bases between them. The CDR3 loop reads CASSPIGEVQIGELFF. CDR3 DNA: TGTGCCAGCAGCCCGATCGGAGAGGTACAAATCGGGGAGCTGTTTTTT.

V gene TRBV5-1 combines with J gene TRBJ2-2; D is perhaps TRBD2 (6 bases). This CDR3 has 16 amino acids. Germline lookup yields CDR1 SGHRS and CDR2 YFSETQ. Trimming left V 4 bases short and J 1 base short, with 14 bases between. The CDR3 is CASSGTGTLNTGELFF. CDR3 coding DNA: TGCGCCAGCAGCGGGACCGGGACTTTGAACACCGGGGAGCTGTTTTTT.

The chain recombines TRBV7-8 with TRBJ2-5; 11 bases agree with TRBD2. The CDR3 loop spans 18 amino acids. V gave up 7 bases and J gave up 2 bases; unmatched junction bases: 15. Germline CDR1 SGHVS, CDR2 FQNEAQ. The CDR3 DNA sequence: TGTGCCAGCATCCCGCTTAATATAGCGGGAGGGGTACAAGAGACCCAGTACTTC. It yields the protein CASIPLNIAGGVQETQYF.

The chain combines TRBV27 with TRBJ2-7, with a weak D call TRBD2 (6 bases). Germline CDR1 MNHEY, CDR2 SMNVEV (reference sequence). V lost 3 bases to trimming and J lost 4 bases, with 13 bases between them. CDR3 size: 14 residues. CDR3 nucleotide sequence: TGTGCCAGCAGTTTGACGGAGGGCGGGTACGAGCAGTACTTC. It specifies CASSLTEGGYEQYF.

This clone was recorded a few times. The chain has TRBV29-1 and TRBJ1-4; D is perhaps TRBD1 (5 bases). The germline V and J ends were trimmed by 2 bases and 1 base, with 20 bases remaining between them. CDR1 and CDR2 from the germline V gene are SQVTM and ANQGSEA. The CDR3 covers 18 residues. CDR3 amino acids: CSVERTTQARKTNEKLFF. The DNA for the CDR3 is TGCAGCGTTGAAAGGACGACACAGGCCCGGAAAACTAATGAAAAACTGTTTTTT.

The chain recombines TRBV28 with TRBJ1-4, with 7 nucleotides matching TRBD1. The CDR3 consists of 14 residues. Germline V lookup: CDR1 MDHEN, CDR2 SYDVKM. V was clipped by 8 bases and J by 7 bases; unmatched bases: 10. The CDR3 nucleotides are TGTGCCAGCGCCAGAGGGGGCTTGAGTGAAAAACTGTTTTTT. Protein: CASARGGLSEKLFF. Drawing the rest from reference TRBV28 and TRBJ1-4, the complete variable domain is DVKVTQSSRYLVKRTGEKVFLECVQDMDHENMFWYRQDPGLGLRLIYFSYDVKMKEKGDIPEGYSVSREKKERFSLILESASTNQTSMYLCASARGGLSEKLFFGSGTQLSVL.

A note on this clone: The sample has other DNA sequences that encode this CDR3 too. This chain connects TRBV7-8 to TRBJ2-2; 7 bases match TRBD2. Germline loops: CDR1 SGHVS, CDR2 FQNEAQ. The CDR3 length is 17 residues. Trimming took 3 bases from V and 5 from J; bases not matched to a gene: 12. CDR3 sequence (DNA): TGTGCCAGCAGCTTTCTAGCCTTTGGCGGGGGAACCGGGGAGCTGTTTTTT. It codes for CASSFLAFGGGTGELFF.